Below are 21 T cell receptor beta chains sequenced from a single sample in a study of T-cell memory formation after mild COVID-19. TCRdb used MiXCR to reprocess the 5' RACE reads, holding one entry per CDR3 protein. Here the sample spans 300,000 to 400,000 distinct CDR3 sequences, approximately 29% being singletons. The sample taken for sequencing was PBMCs or a T cell subset sorted from them (not recorded which). The receptor source for this set is an adult woman who had mild COVID-19 (a few samples of this study predate the infection). Cell type and time point are not known.

This clonotype was counted many times. The CDR3 protein is CASSEAPSSGNEQFF. The CDR3 DNA reads TGTGCCAGCAGTGAAGCGCCGAGTTCAGGCAATGAGCAGTTCTTC. The chain employs TRBV6-1 and TRBJ2-1; no firm D call. The V gene's germline CDR1 is MNHNS and CDR2 SASEGT. This CDR3 has 15 residues. V shed 0 bases and J shed 6 bases, with 12 bases lying between them.

This clonotype was found many times. The chain recombines TRBV7-9 with TRBJ2-5, with a tentative D call TRBD1 (6 bases). This CDR3 contains 15 residues. Germline loops: CDR1 SEHNR, CDR2 FQNEAQ (reference sequence). With 1 base removed from V and 4 bases from J, the gap between germline ends came to 13 bases. The CDR3 protein is CASSLGAGARETQYF. The CDR3 DNA follows: TGTGCCAGCAGCTTAGGAGCAGGGGCGCGAGAGACCCAGTACTTC. Full variable domain (remainder filled in from reference TRBV7-9 and TRBJ2-5): DTGVSQNPRHKITKRGQNVTFRCDPISEHNRLYWYRQTLGQGPEFLTYFQNEAQLEKSRLLSDRFSAERPKGSFSTLEIQRTEQGDSAMYLCASSLGAGARETQYFGPGTRLLVL.

This chain connects TRBV19 to TRBJ2-7, with D perhaps TRBD1 or TRBD2 (6 bases each). This CDR3 contains 15 residues. Germline V gene lookup returns CDR1 LNHDA and CDR2 SQIVND (reference sequence). Trimming removed 5 bases from V and 0 bases from J, with 14 bases in between. The CDR3 bases are TGTGCCAGTAGTTCGGGGGCTATGAGCTCCTACGAGCAGTACTTC. It specifies CASSSGAMSSYEQYF.

The rearrangement joins TRBV4-2 to TRBJ1-2; 7 bases map to TRBD1. Germline V CDR1 and CDR2: LGHNA, YNFKEQ. The CDR3 totals 16 residues. V was pared by 1 base and J by 4 bases, with 9 bases of the junction left unmatched. In DNA form, the CDR3 reads TGTGCCAGCAGCCAAGCCCGGGACAGAATCATCTATGGCTACACCTTC. Translation: CASSQARDRIIYGYTF.

This clonotype was recorded a few times. The chain has TRBV6-2 or TRBV6-3 and TRBJ2-7, with D tentatively TRBD1 (5 bases). There are 12 residues in the CDR3. With 3 bases removed from V and 7 bases from J, the gap between germline ends came to 10 bases. Germline CDR1 and CDR2: MNHEY and SVGEGT. CDR3 amino acids: CASSYSGLEQYF. In DNA form, the CDR3 reads TGTGCCAGCAGTTATTCAGGGTTGGAGCAGTACTTC.

This sequence joins TRBV7-2 and TRBJ1-2; D remains unclear. With 5 bases removed from V and 2 bases from J, the gap between germline ends came to 12 bases. This CDR3 is 14 amino acids long. Per germline, CDR1 SGHTA and CDR2 FQGNSA. CDR3 in amino acids: CASSLEPLNYGYTF. CDR3 nucleotides: TGTGCCAGCAGCCTCGAACCACTCAACTATGGCTACACCTTC.

The chain employs TRBV24-1 and TRBJ1-5; 8 bases fit TRBD1. CDR1 and CDR2 from the germline V gene are KGHDR and SFDVKD. V trimming: 3 bases; J trimming: 3 bases; junction bases outside the gene matches: 6. This CDR3 has 16 amino acids. In DNA form, the CDR3 reads TGTGCCACCAGTGATCCGAGGACAGGGACCAATCAGCCCCAGCATTTT. Amino acids: CATSDPRTGTNQPQHF.

The rearrangement joins TRBV7-3 to TRBJ1-1; unclear D gene. Trimming took off 5 bases at V and 2 bases at J, with 9 bases between the two ends. CDR1 is SGHTA and CDR2 is FQGTGA in the germline V gene. The CDR3 contains 13 residues. The CDR3 coding sequence is TGTGCCAGCAGCAACGGACCTAACACTGAAGCTTTCTTT. It yields the protein CASSNGPNTEAFF.

The rearrangement uses TRBV3-1 and TRBJ2-2; TRBD1 agrees at 7 bases. The CDR3 has 16 residues. J lost 0 bases, V lost 6 bases, and 7 bases had no gene match. Germline V lookup: CDR1 LGHDT, CDR2 YNNKEL (reference sequence). The CDR3 loop reads CASRRTGVSNTGELFF. The CDR3 DNA is TGTGCCAGCAGAAGAACAGGGGTGTCGAACACCGGGGAGCTGTTTTTT.

There are many counts of this clonotype. The V and J genes are TRBV9 and TRBJ2-3, with 7 bases that match TRBD2. CDR1 and CDR2 from the germline V gene are SGDLS and YYNGEE. The V gene end was trimmed by 2 bases and the J gene end by 5 bases; junction bases not matched to a gene: 8. The CDR3 has 15 amino acids. CDR3 in amino acids: CASSVSTGGRDTQYF. The CDR3 DNA is TGTGCCAGCAGCGTCTCGACGGGAGGACGAGATACGCAGTATTTT.

This clonotype was picked up a small number of times. The CDR3 here is CASSPAGQGEQFF. DNA of the CDR3: TGTGCCAGCAGCCCAGCGGGACAGGGGGAGCAGTTCTTC. V usage is TRBV11-3 and J usage is TRBJ2-1; 10 bases agree with TRBD1. Germline lookup yields CDR1 SGHNT and CDR2 YENEEA. The CDR3 totals 13 residues. The junction had 5 bases not matched to a gene; V was cut back by 5 bases and J by 10 bases.

The chain carries TRBV7-2 and TRBJ2-1; 10 positions agree with TRBD2. In germline, CDR1 is SGHTA, CDR2 FQGNSA. V lost 3 bases, J lost 8 bases, and 4 bases stayed unmatched. The CDR3 totals 14 residues. Here the CDR3 reads CASSFSGGLYEQFF. The CDR3 region has the DNA TGTGCCAGCAGCTTTAGCGGGGGGCTCTATGAGCAGTTCTTC.

V and J are TRBV20-1 and TRBJ2-3, with 8 bases identical to TRBD2. Trimming at V came to 5 bases and at J to 2 bases, leaving 9 bases not matched to a gene. The CDR3 spans 15 residues. CDR1 and CDR2 (germline): DFQATT, SNEGSKA (reference sequence). In DNA form, the CDR3 reads TGCAGTGCTCCCTTGGATAGCGGGACCACAGATACGCAGTATTTT. This encodes CSAPLDSGTTDTQYF.

The chain recombines TRBV7-8 with TRBJ2-7; tentative D call: TRBD2 (6 bases). The CDR3 totals 12 residues. The V end was cut by 7 bases, the J end by 6 bases, with 13 bases between. CDR1 and CDR2 (germline): SGHVS, FQNEAQ. The CDR3 loop is CASTDAGREQYF. Written as DNA, the CDR3 is TGTGCCAGCACCGATGCGGGACGCGAGCAGTACTTC.

This clonotype showed up just a few times. The chain couples TRBV20-1 to TRBJ2-7; TRBD1 is a possible D gene (6 bases). The CDR3 loop spans 14 amino acids. Germline V gives CDR1 DFQATT, CDR2 SNEGSKA (reference sequence). V gave up 3 bases and J gave up 2 bases, with 14 bases separating them. CDR3 sequence reads: CSASRDTVTYEQYF. The CDR3 DNA reads TGCAGTGCTAGCCGGGACACCGTTACCTACGAGCAGTACTTC.

This clonotype was seen a handful of times. This rearrangement joins TRBV7-4 to TRBJ1-5; perhaps TRBD1 as D (6 bases). Germline CDR1 and CDR2: SGHVT and SQSDAQ. CDR3 length equals 15 residues. Deletions cut 5 bases from V and 9 bases from J, with 20 bases between. The CDR3 region has the DNA TGTGCCAGCAGCCCGAGGGGACACCGAGGGAGGCCCCAGCATTTT. This codes for CASSPRGHRGRPQHF. The full variable domain, rest sourced from reference TRBV7-4 and TRBJ1-5, is GAGVSQSPRYKVAKRGRDVALRCDSISGHVTLYWYRQTLGQGSEVLTYSQSDAQRDKSGRPSGRFSAERPERSVSTLKIQRTEQGDSAVYLCASSPRGHRGRPQHFGDGTRLSIL.

The chain has TRBV29-1 and TRBJ2-1, with D unresolved. Trimming took 8 bases from V and 6 from J, leaving 20 bases between them. This CDR3 comprises 14 residues. Germline CDR1 SQVTM, CDR2 ANQGSEA. The CDR3, as DNA: TGCAGCACCCGAGCGAAGCACCATAGCAATGAGCAGTTCTTC. Protein product: CSTRAKHHSNEQFF.

This clonotype turned up a few times. V gene TRBV6-1 combines with J gene TRBJ2-5, with TRBD2 as a possible D gene (5 bases). CDR3 size: 14 residues. The germline gives CDR1 MNHNS, CDR2 SASEGT. The V and J ends lost 4 bases and 1 base respectively, with 10 bases between them. The CDR3 region has the DNA TGTGCCAGCAGTGGAGGGCGGGCCCAAGAGACCCAGTACTTC. Protein product: CASSGGRAQETQYF.

The J gene is TRBJ2-3, the V gene TRBV29-1; D assignment may be TRBD1 or TRBD2 (5 bases each). This CDR3 has 16 residues. In germline, CDR1 is SQVTM, CDR2 ANQGSEA. V lost 0 bases, J lost 1 base, and 14 bases lay in between. This CDR3 is CSVEDILRGGTDTQYF. The CDR3, as DNA: TGCAGCGTTGAAGATATACTGAGGGGAGGCACAGATACGCAGTATTTT.

This clonotype was detected many times. This sequence joins TRBV5-6 and TRBJ2-7; 7 bases agree with TRBD1. V was pared by 0 bases and J by 3 bases, with 3 bases of the junction left unmatched. The CDR3 sequence is 14 residues long. The germline V gene encodes CDR1 SGHDT and CDR2 YYEEEE. Here the CDR3 DNA reads TGTGCCAGCAGCTTGGGGCAGGGGGTCTACGAGCAGTACTTC. Translation gives CASSLGQGVYEQYF.

V usage is TRBV20-1 and J usage is TRBJ1-1; D call uncertain. CDR3 size: 10 residues. In germline, CDR1 is DFQATT, CDR2 SNEGSKA (reference sequence). Between the trimmed V and J ends, which lost 6 bases and 0 bases, there was a span of 2 bases. The CDR3 region is CSAMNTEAFF. DNA for the CDR3: TGCAGTGCCATGAACACTGAAGCTTTCTTT.